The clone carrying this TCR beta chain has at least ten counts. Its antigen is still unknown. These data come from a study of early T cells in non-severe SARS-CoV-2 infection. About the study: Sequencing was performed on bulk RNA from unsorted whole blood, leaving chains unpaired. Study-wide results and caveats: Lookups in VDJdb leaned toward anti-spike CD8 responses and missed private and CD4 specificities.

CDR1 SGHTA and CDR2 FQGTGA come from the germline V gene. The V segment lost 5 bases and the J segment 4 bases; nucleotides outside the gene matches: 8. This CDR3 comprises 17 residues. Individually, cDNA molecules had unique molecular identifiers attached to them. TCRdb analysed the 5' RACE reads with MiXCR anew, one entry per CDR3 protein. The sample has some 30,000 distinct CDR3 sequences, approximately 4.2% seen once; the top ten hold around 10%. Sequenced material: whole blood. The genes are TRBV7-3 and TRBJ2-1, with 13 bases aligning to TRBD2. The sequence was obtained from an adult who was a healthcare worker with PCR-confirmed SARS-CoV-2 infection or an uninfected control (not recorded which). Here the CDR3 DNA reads TGTGCCAGCAGCCCCCGACGGACTAGCGGGGGTTACAATGAGCAGTTCTTC. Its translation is CASSPRRTSGGYNEQFF.